The T cell receptor beta chain under discussion was sequenced for a study of blood T cell repertoires in COVID-19. Study in general: PBMCs, B-cell-depleted T cells, or T cells were the source of the cDNA or gDNA that made up the material.

Per the germline V gene, CDR1 is SGHAT and CDR2 is FQNNGV. The CDR3 has 13 residues. With 2 bases removed from V and 8 bases from J, the gap between germline ends came to 12 bases. Profiling relied on immunoSEQ multiplex PCR, and the TCRdb table lists in-frame clones only, not all of them. The sample carries some 400,000 clones, about 89% recorded once. This TCR came from a young man who had recovered from COVID-19. The sequenced sample was PBMCs or T cells enriched from blood (not recorded which). The chain carries TRBV11-2 and TRBJ1-2; D call uncertain. In DNA, the CDR3 is TGTGCCAGCAGCTTAAGCGCCTTCGAAGGCTACACCTTC. This gives the protein CASSLSAFEGYTF.